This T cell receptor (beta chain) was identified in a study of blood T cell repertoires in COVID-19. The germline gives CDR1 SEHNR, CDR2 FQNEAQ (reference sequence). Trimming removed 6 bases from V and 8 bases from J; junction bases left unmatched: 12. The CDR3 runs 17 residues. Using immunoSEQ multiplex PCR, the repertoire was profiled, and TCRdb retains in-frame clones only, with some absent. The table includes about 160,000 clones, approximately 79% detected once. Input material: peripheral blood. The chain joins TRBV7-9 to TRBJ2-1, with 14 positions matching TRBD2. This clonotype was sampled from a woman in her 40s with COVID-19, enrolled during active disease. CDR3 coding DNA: TGTGCCAGCAGTCAACTTCCGGGACTAGCGGGGGAGGATGAGCAGTTCTTC. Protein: CASSQLPGLAGEDEQFF.